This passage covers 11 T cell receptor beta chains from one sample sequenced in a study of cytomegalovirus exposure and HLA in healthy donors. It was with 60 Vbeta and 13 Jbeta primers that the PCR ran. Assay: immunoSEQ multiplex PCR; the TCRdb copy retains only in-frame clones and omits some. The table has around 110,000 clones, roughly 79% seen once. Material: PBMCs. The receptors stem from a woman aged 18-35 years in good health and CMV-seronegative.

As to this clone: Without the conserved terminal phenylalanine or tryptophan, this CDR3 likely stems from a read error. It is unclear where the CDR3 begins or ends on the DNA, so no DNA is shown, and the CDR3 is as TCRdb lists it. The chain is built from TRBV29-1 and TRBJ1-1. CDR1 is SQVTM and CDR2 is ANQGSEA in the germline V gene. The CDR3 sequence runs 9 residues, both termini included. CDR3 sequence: CSVDGEALV.

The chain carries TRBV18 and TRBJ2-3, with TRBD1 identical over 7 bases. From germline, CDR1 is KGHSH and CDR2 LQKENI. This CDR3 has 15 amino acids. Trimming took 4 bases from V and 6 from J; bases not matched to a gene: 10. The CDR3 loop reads CASSRRGQVLDTQYF. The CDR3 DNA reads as TGTGCCAGCTCACGGCGAGGACAGGTTCTGGATACGCAGTATTTT.

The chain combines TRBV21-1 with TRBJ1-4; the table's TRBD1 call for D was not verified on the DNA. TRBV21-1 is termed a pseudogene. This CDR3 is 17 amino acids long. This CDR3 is CASSNRQGASTNEKLFF. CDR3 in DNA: TGTGCCAGCAGCAACCGACAGGGGGCTTCGACTAATGAAAAACTGTTTTTT.

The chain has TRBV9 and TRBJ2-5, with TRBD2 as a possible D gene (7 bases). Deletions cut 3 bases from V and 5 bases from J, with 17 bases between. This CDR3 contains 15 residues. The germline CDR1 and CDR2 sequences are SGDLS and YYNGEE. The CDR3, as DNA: TGTGCCAGCAGCGGAATAGGGGGGGTAGGGGAGACCCAGTACTTC. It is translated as CASSGIGGVGETQYF.

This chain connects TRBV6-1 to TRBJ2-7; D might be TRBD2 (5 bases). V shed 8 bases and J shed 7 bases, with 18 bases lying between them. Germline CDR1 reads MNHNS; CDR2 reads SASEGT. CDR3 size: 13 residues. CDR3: CASAGIGVLEQYV. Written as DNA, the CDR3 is TGTGCCAGCGCCGGGATAGGAGTATTAGAGCAGTACGTC.

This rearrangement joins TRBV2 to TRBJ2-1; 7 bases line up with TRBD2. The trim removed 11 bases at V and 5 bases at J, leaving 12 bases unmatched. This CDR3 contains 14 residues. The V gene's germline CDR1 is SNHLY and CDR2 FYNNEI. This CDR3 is CAYTSGLRNNEQFF. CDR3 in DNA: TGTGCCTACACCTCGGGACTACGTAACAATGAGCAGTTCTTC.

DNA for the CDR3: TGTGCCAGCAGCAAAAGTGGGGGGACTAACGATGAAGCTTTCTTT. This codes for CASSKSGGTNDEAFF. The chain couples TRBV7-8 to TRBJ1-1; maybe TRBD1 (5 bases). The V end lost 5 bases, the J end lost 7 bases, and 20 bases lay between the germline ends. The CDR3 sequence is 15 residues long. Germline values: CDR1 SGHVS, CDR2 FQNEAQ.

The CDR3 reads CASSPRGQGPSEQYF. The CDR3 DNA sequence: TGTGCCAGCAGTCCCCGGGGACAGGGTCCCTCCGAGCAGTACTTC. The chain combines TRBV28 with TRBJ2-7, with 9 bases aligning to TRBD1. There are 15 residues in the CDR3. V lost 5 bases, J lost 6 bases, and 11 bases stayed unmatched. Germline-derived CDR1 and CDR2 are MDHEN and SYDVKM.

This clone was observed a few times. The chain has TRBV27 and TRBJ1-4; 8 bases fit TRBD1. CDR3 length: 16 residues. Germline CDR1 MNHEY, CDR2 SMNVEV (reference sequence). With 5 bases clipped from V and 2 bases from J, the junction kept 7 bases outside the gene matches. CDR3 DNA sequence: TGTGCCAGCAGTCCTCTGTGGGACAGGACTAATGAAAAACTGTTTTTT. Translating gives CASSPLWDRTNEKLFF.

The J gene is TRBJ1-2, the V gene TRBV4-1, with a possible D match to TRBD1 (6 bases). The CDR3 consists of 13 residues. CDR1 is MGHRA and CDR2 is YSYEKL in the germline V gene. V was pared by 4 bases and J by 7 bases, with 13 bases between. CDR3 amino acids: CASSPREGGGYTF. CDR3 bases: TGCGCCAGCAGCCCTAGGGAGGGGGGTGGCTACACCTTC.

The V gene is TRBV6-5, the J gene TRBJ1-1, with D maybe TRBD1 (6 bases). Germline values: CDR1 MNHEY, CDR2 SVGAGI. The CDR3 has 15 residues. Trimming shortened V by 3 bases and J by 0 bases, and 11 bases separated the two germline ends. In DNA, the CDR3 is TGTGCCAGCAGTTATGACAGGTACATGAACACTGAAGCTTTCTTT. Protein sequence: CASSYDRYMNTEAFF.